Below are 13 T cell receptor beta chains sequenced from a single sample in a study of T cell responses to AZD1222 COVID-19 vaccine. Profiled with immunoSEQ multiplex PCR; TCRdb holds only in-frame clones, not every one. Of some 160,000 clones listed, 88% are singletons. This specimen was peripheral blood, taken on day 0 of AZD1222 vaccination. These receptors were obtained from an adult in good health.

The chain is built from TRBV4-2 and TRBJ1-5; 7 nucleotides agree with TRBD1. The CDR3 runs to 15 residues. The J segment lost 7 bases and the V segment lost 2 bases, leaving 8 bases of the junction unmatched. CDR1 is LGHNA and CDR2 is YNFKEQ in the germline V gene. In DNA form, the CDR3 reads TGTGCCAGCAGCCAAAGGGAGGGGGCGGACCAGCCCCAGCATTTT. Translation gives CASSQREGADQPQHF.

This clone has only one observation. The CDR3 nucleotides are TGTGCCAGCTCACCGACCGGGACAGAACTTACCGGGGAGCTGTTTTTT. Translation gives CASSPTGTELTGELFF. The chain recombines TRBV18 with TRBJ2-2; 7 positions agree with TRBD1. CDR3 size: 16 residues. V shed 3 bases, J shed 5 bases, and the junction held 9 bases outside the gene matches. Germline lookup yields CDR1 KGHSH and CDR2 LQKENI.

This sequence joins TRBV28 and TRBJ2-7, with 7 positions matching TRBD1. V was pared by 6 bases and J by 9 bases, with 14 bases of the junction left unmatched. CDR3 length: 14 amino acids. Germline lookup yields CDR1 MDHEN and CDR2 SYDVKM. In DNA, the CDR3 is TGTGCCAGCAGGCGCCCCGTGGCAGGGGGATGGCAGTACTTC. Translated, it gives CASRRPVAGGWQYF.

The chain has TRBV12-3 or TRBV12-4 and TRBJ1-2; a possible D gene is TRBD1 (5 bases). The CDR3 consists of 12 residues. V lost 7 bases to trimming and J lost 2 bases, with 8 bases between them. DNA for the CDR3: TGTGCCAGCACTGGGGGGAACTATGGCTACACCTTC. Its translation: CASTGGNYGYTF.

The chain couples TRBV21-1 to TRBJ2-1; the table's D gene call, TRBD1, was not cross checked with the DNA. TRBV21-1 is flagged as a pseudogene. This CDR3 has 17 residues. In DNA form, the CDR3 reads TGTGCCAGCATCAGCCTAGTATCCTCTAAGACAGGGAATGAGCAGTTCTTC. It specifies CASISLVSSKTGNEQFF.

This clone showed up just once. A junction end diverges from the germline sequence, so it may reflect a read error. The chain employs TRBV28 and TRBJ1-2; the D gene is possibly TRBD1 (5 bases). Germline V gene data show CDR1 as MDHEN and CDR2 as SYDVKM. The CDR3 runs 10 residues. As DNA, the CDR3 is TGTGCCAGCAGTTCCGACGGGACCTCCTTC. It yields the protein CASSSDGTSF.

This rearrangement joins TRBV28 to TRBJ1-2, with 7 bases identical to TRBD1. The V and J ends lost 4 bases and 2 bases, in that order; junction bases with no gene match: 4. CDR1 is MDHEN and CDR2 is SYDVKM in the germline V gene. The CDR3 contains 14 residues. CDR3 residues: CASSYPGQNYGYTF. The CDR3 DNA sequence: TGTGCCAGCAGTTACCCGGGACAGAACTATGGCTACACCTTC.

The chain joins TRBV5-1 to TRBJ1-3; D unresolved. Deletions cut 0 bases from V and 2 bases from J, with 3 bases between. Germline values: CDR1 SGHRS, CDR2 YFSETQ. The CDR3 length is 13 residues. The CDR3 nucleotides read TGCGCCAGCAGCTTGGAAGCTGGAAACACCATATATTTT. Protein: CASSLEAGNTIYF.

The V and J genes are TRBV5-6 and TRBJ1-2; a weak D match, TRBD1 (5 bases). CDR1 is SGHDT, CDR2 YYEEEE, per germline. V shed 4 bases and J shed 4 bases, with 17 bases lying between them. The CDR3 totals 15 residues. This CDR3 is CASSLHRSQGYGYTF. The CDR3 coding sequence is TGTGCCAGCAGCCTTCACCGGTCGCAGGGCTATGGCTACACCTTC.

V and J are TRBV28 and TRBJ1-1; D unclear. V lost 3 bases and J 5 bases, leaving 13 bases between the germline ends. This CDR3 comprises 14 residues. Germline CDR1 reads MDHEN; CDR2 reads SYDVKM. The CDR3 spells CASSLGGDATEAFF. DNA for the CDR3: TGTGCCAGCAGTTTGGGTGGAGATGCAACTGAAGCTTTCTTT.

This CDR3 reads CASSLMQQGRHGYTF. CDR3 nucleotides: TGTGCCAGCAGCTTAATGCAGCAGGGTCGGCATGGCTACACCTTC. The chain uses TRBV7-9 and TRBJ1-2; perhaps TRBD1 as D (5 bases). The V end was cut by 2 bases, the J end by 6 bases, with 16 bases between. The germline gives CDR1 SEHNR, CDR2 FQNEAQ (reference sequence). This CDR3 is 15 amino acids long.

The chain uses TRBV10-3 and TRBJ1-3, with 7 bases identical to TRBD1. The CDR3 runs 14 residues. Germline loops: CDR1 ENHRY, CDR2 SYGVKD. The V and J ends lost 6 bases and 0 bases, in that order; junction bases with no gene match: 2. The CDR3 DNA reads TGTGCCATCAGGGGGGACAGCTCTGGAAACACCATATATTTT. Amino acid sequence: CAIRGDSSGNTIYF.

The chain couples TRBV5-4 to TRBJ1-4; possible D gene TRBD1, 5 bases. V was trimmed by 2 bases and J by 4 bases, leaving 9 bases between them. The CDR3 contains 14 residues. Germline V lookup: CDR1 SGHNT, CDR2 YYREEE (reference sequence). This CDR3 is CASSFRDGNEKLFF. Here the CDR3 DNA reads TGTGCCAGCAGCTTCCGGGACGGTAATGAAAAACTGTTTTTT.